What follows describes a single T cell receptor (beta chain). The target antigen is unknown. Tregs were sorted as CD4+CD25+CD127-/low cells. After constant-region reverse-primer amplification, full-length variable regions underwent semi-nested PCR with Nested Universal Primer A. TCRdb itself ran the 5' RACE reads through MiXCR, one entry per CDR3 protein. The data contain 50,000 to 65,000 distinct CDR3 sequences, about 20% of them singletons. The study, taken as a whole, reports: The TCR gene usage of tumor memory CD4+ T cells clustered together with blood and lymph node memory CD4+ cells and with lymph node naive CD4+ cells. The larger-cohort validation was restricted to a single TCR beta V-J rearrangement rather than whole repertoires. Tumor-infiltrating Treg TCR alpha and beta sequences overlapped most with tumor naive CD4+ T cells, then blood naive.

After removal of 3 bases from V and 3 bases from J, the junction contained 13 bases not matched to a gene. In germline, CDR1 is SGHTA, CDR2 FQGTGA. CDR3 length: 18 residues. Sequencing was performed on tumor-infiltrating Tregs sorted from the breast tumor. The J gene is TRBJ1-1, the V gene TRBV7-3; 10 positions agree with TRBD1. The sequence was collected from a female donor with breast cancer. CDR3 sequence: CASSFSPWGQGSDTEAFF. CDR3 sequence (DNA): TGTGCCAGCAGCTTCAGCCCGTGGGGACAGGGGTCGGACACTGAAGCTTTCTTT.